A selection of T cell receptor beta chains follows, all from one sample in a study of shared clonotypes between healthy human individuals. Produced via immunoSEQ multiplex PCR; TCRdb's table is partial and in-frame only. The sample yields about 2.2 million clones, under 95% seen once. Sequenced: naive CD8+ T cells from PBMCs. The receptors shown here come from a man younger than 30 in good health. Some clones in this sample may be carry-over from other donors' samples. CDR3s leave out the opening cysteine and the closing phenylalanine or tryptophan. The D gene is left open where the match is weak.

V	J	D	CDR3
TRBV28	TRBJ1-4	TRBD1	AAVSRGRQATNEKLF
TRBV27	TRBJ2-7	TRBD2	ASSTLAGGSYEQY
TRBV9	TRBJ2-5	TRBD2	ASARGVGQETQY
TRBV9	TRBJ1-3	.	ASSVGDVGNTIY
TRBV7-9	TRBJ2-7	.	ASSQGGYEQY
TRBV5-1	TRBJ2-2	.	ASSLRQINTGELF
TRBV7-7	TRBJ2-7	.	ASSLAARETPLADPYEQY
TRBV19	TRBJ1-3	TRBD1	ATRDGPGGGNTIY
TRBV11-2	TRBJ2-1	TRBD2	ASSQGLAGSNEQF
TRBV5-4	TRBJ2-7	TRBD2	ASSLGTSGKYEQY
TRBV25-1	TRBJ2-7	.	ASSDGYYEQY
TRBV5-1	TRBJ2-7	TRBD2	AIRQREVGFYEQY
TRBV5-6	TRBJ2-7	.	ASSLSPGHYEQY
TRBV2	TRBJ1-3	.	ASSRPQGPGNTIY
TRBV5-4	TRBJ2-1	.	ASSLMTKRYNEQF
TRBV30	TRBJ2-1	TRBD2	AWSVSSGRVNEQF
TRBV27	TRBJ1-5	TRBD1	ASSLTGEGNQPQH
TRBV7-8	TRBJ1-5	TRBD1	ASSLGWTGEQPQH
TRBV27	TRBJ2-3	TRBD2	AVLAGGPDTQY
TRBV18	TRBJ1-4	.	ASSTLGRITNEKLF
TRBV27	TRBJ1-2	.	ASSPSFNYGYT
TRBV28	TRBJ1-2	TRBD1	ASTFPGQGDWTLNYGYT
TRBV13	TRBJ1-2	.	ASSLIQSANYGYT
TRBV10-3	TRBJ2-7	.	AISEKGDTIYEQY
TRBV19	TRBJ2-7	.	ARSRTPSSYEQY
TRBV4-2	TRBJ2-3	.	ASSPAATRADTQY
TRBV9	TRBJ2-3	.	ASSIDRELGTDTQY
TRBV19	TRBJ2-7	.	ASSTGAGYEQY
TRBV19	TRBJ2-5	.	ASSPPPQTSLQETQY
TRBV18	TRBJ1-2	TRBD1	ASSPDRTGGAGVQSGYT
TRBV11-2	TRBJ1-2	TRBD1	ASSSDRANYGYT
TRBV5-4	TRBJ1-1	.	ASSSGRNTEAF
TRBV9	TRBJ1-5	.	ANKIQGGQPQH
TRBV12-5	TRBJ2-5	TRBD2	ASGLLLAGGPSETQY
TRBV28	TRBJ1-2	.	ASSLDSVKGYT
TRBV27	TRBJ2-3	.	ASRLRLMGITDTQY
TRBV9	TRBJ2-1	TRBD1	ASSPTGYFNEQF
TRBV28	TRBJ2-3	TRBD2	ASTPGTSGTDTQY
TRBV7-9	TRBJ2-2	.	ASSSGHTNTGELF
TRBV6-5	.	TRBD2	ASRGLAESYEQY
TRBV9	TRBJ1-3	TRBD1	ASSPDRLAGNTIY